The sequence of this TCR beta chain was determined in a study of T cell responses to AZD1222 COVID-19 vaccine. Turning to this clone: Its antigen is as yet unknown.

Data came from immunoSEQ multiplex PCR; TCRdb stores just in-frame clones and leaves some out. The table lists 150,000 or so clones, roughly four fifths of them singletons. Study observations and caveats: Spike-specific TCR breadth and depth rose after two AZD1222 doses. Variant regions that are unmutated are reportedly the target of nearly half of spike-specific TCRs.

The CDR3 is 15 amino acids. Trimming left V 0 bases short and J 2 bases short, with 11 bases between. Looked up from germline, CDR1 is SGHDT and CDR2 is YYEEEE. This receptor was taken from an adult in good health. The V gene is TRBV5-6, the J gene TRBJ2-5; possibly TRBD1 or TRBD2 for D (5 bases each). The sequences come from peripheral blood, collected on day 0 of MenACWY control vaccination. The CDR3 DNA reads TGTGCCAGCAGCTTGGCGGGGCTAGCTCAAGAGACCCAGTACTTC. Its protein is CASSLAGLAQETQYF. Variable domain in full (rest from reference TRBV5-6 and TRBJ2-5): DAGVTQSPTHLIKTRGQQVTLRCSPKSGHDTVSWYQQALGQGPQFIFQYYEEEERQRGNFPDRFSGHQFPNYSSELNVNALLLGDSALYLCASSLAGLAQETQYFGPGTRLLVL.